This TCR beta chain was identified in a study of cytomegalovirus exposure and HLA in healthy donors. Study results and limitations: CMV serostatus stood as the only immune exposure information on hand. The authors later linked a missense DCLRE1C variant to TCR beta V- and J-gene trimming.

The PCR employed 60 Vbeta primers together with 13 Jbeta primers. This table comes from immunoSEQ multiplex PCR, and its TCRdb copy is limited to in-frame clones, with some not included. Of some 150,000 clones in the sample, 75% were seen once. Everyone who donated was a healthy bone marrow donor. At the time of sampling, donors were nominally healthy, though unrecorded immune exposures were likely. The V end was cut by 3 bases, the J end by 4 bases, with 11 bases between. Germline CDR1 reads SGDLS; CDR2 reads YYNGEE. CDR3 length equals 13 residues. In regard to this clone: Its antigen remains unidentified.

The clonotype comes from a man aged 30-40 years in good health and CMV-seronegative. The chain carries TRBV9 and TRBJ2-7; tentatively, D is TRBD1 (5 bases). The sequenced sample consisted of PBMCs. DNA of the CDR3: TGTGCCAGCAGCGAGGGGTTTGGGTACGAGCAGTACTTC. Its protein is CASSEGFGYEQYF.